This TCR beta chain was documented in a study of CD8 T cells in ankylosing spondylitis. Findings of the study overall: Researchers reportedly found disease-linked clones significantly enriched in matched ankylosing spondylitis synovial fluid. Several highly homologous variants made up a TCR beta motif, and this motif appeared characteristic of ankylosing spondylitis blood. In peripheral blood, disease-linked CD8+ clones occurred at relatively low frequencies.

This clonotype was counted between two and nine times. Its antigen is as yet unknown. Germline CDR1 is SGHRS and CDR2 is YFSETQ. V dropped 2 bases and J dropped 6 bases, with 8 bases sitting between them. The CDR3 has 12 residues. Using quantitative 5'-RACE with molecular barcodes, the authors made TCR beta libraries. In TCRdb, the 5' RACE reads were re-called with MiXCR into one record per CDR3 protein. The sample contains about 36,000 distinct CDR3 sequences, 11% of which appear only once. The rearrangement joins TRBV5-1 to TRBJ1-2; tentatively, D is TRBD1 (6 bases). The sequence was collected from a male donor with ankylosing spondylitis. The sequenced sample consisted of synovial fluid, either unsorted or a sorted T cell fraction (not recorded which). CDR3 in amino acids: CASSLQGNGYTF. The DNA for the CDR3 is TGCGCCAGCAGCTTACAGGGTAATGGCTACACCTTC.